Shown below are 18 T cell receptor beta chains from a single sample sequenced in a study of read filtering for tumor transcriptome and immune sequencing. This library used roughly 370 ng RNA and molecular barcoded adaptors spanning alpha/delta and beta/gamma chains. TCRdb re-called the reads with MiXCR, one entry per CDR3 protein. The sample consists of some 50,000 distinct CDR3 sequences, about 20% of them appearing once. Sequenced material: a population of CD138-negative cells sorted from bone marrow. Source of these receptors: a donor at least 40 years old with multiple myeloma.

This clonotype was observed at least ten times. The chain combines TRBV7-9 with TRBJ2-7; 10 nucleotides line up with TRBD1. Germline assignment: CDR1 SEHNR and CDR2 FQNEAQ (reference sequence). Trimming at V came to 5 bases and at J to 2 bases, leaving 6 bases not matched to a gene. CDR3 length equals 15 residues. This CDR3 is CASSPGTGATYEQYF. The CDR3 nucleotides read TGTGCCAGCAGCCCTGGGACAGGGGCGACCTACGAGCAGTACTTC.

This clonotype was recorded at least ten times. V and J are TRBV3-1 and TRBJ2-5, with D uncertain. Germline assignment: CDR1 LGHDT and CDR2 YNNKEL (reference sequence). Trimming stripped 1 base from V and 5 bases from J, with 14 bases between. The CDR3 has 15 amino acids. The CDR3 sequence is CASSQVRTSRETQYF. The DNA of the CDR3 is TGTGCCAGCAGCCAAGTCCGGACCTCCCGTGAGACCCAGTACTTC.

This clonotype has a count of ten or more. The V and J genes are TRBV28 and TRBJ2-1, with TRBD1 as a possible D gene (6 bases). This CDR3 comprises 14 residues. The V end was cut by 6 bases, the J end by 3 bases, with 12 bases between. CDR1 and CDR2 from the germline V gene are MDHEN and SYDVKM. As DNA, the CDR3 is TGTGCCAGCAGATATAGACAGGTCTACAATGAGCAGTTCTTC. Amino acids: CASRYRQVYNEQFF.

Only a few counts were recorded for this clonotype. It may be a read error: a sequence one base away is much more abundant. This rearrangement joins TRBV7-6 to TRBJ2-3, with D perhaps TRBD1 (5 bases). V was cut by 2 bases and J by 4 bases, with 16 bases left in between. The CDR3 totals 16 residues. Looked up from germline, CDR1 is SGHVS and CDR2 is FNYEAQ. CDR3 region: CASSLNPDSSADTQYF. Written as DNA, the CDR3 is TGTGCCAGCAGCTTAAATCCCGACAGCAGCGCAGATACGCAGTATTTT. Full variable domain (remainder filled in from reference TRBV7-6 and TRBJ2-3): GAGVSQSPRYKVTKRGQDVALRCDPISGHVSLYWYRQALGQGPEFLTYFNYEAQQDKSGLPNDRFSAERPEGSISTLTIQRTEQRDSAMYRCASSLNPDSSADTQYFGPGTRLTVL.

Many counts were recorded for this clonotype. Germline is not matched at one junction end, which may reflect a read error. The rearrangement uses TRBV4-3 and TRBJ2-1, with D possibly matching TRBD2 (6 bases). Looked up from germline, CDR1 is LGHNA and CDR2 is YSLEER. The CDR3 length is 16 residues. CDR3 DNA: TGTGCCAGCAGCCTGCGACTAGAGCCGTTTAACAATGAGCAGTTCTTC. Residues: CASSLRLEPFNNEQFF.

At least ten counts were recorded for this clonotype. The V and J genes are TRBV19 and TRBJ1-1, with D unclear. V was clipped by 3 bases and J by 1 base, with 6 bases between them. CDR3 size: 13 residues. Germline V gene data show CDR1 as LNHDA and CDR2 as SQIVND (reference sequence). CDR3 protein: CASSISGNTEAFF. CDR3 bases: TGTGCCAGTAGTATTTCCGGGAACACTGAAGCTTTCTTT.

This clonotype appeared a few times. The CDR3 region is CASSEAQLYEQFF. The CDR3 DNA is TGTGCCAGCAGTGAAGCCCAGCTTTATGAGCAGTTCTTC. The chain combines TRBV6-1 with TRBJ2-1; D ambiguous. Trimming shortened V by 0 bases and J by 8 bases, and 8 bases separated the two germline ends. This CDR3 is 13 amino acids long. Germline V CDR1 and CDR2: MNHNS, SASEGT.

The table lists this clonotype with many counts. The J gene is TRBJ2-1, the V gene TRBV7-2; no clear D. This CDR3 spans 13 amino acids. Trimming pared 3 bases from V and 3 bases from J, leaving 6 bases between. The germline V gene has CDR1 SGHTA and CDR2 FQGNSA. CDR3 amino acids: CASSFGYYNEQFF. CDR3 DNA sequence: TGTGCCAGCAGCTTCGGCTACTACAATGAGCAGTTCTTC.

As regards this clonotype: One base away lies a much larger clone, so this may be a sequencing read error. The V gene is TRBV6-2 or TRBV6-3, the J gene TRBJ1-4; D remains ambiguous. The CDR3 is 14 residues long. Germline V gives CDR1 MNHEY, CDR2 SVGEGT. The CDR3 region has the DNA TGTGCCAGCAGTTACTCGGCGCGTAATGGAAAACTGTTTTTT. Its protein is CASSYSARNGKLFF.

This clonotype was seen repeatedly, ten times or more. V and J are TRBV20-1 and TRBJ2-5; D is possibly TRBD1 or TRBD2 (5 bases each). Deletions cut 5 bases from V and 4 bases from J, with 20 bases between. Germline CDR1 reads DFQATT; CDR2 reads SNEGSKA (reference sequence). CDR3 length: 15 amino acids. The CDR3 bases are TGCAGTGCTGATTACTCGTCCCGAGGGGCAGAGACCCAGTACTTC. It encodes CSADYSSRGAETQYF.

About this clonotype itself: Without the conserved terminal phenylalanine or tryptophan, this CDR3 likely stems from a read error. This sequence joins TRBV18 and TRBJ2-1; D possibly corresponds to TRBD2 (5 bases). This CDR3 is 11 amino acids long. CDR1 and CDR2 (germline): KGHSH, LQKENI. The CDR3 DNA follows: TGTGCCTGCTCACCAAGAGGGGAGCAGTTCTAC. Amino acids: CACSPRGEQFY.

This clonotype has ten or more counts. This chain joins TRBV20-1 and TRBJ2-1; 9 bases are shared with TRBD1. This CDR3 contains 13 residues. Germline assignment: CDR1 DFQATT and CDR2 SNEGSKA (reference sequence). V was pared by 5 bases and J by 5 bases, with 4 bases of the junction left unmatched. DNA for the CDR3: TGCAGTGCTTACCGGGACAGGGACAATGAGCAGTTCTTC. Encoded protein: CSAYRDRDNEQFF.

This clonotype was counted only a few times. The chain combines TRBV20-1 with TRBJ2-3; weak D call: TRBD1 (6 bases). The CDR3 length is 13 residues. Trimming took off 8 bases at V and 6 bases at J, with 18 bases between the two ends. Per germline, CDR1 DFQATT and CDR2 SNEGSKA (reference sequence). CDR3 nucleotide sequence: TGCAGTCCCTCCCCGAGGGGGTATGATACGCAGTATTTT. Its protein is CSPSPRGYDTQYF.

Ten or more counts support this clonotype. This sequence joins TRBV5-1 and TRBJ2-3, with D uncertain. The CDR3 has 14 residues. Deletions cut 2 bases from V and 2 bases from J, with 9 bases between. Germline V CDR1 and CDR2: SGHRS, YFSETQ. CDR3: CASSLGLITDTQYF. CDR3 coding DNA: TGCGCCAGCAGCTTAGGTTTAATCACAGATACGCAGTATTTT.

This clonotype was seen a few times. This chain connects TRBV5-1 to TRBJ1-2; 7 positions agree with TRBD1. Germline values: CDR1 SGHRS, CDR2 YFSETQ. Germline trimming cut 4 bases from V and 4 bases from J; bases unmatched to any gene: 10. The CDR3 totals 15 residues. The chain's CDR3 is CASSPRQGISYGYTF. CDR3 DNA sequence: TGCGCCAGCAGCCCCAGACAGGGCATAAGCTATGGCTACACCTTC.

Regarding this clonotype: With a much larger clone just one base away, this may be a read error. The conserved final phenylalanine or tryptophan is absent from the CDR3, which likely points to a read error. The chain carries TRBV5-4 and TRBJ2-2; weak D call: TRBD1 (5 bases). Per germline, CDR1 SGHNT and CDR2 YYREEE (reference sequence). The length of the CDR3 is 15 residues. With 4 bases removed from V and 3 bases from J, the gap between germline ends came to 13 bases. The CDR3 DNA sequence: TGTGCCAGCAGCGGGCAGGACATTTACACCGGGGAGCTGTTTCTT. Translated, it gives CASSGQDIYTGELFL.

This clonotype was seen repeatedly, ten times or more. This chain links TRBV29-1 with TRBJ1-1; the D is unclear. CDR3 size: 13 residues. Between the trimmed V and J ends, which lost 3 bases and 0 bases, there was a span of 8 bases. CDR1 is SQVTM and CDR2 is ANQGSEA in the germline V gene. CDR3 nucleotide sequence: TGCAGCGTTGAGAGGCAGATGAACACTGAAGCTTTCTTT. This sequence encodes CSVERQMNTEAFF.

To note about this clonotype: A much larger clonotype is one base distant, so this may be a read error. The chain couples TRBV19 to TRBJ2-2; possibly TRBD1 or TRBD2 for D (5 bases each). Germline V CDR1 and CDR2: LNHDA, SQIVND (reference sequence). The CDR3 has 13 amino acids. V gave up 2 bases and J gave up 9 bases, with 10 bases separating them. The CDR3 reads CASSINGAWELFF. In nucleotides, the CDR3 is TGTGCCAGTAGTATAAACGGGGCCTGGGAGCTGTTTTTT. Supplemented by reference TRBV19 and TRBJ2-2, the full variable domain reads DGGITQSPKYLFRKEGQNVTLSCEQNLNHDAMYWYRQDPGQGLRLIYYSQIVNDFQKGDIAEGYSVSREKKESFPLTVTSAQKNPTAFYLCASSINGAWELFFGEGSRLTVL.